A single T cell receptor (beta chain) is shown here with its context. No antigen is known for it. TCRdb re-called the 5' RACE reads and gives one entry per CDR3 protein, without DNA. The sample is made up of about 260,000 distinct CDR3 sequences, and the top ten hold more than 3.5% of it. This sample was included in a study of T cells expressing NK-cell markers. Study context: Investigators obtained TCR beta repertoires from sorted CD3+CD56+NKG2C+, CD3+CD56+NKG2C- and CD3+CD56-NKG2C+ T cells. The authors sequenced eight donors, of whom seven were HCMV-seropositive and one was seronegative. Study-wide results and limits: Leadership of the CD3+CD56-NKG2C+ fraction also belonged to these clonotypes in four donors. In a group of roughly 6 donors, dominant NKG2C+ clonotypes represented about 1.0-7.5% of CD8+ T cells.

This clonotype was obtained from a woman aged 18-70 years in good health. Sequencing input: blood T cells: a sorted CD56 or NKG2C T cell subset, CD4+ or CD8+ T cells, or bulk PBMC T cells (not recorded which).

CDR3 in amino acids: CASSLLPSGELFF. The chain is built from TRBV5-5 and TRBJ2-2. This CDR3 comprises 13 residues. Germline CDR1 SGHKS, CDR2 YYEKEE (reference sequence). The full variable domain, in which reference TRBV5-5 and TRBJ2-2 provide the parts outside the CDR3, is DAGVTQSPTHLIKTRGQQVTLRCSPISGHKSVSWYQQVLGQGPQFIFQYYEKEERGRGNFPDRFSARQFPNYSSELNVNALLLGDSALYLCASSLLPSGELFFGEGSRLTVL.